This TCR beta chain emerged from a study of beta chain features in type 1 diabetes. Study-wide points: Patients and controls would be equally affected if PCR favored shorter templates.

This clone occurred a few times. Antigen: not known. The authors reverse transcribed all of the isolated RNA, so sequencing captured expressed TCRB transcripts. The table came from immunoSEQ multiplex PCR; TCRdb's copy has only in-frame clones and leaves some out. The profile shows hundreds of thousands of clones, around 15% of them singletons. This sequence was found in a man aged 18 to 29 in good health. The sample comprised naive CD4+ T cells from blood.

In nucleotides, the CDR3 is TGCGCCAGCAGCTTGGGAGCACAGGCGGGTAAAGAGACCCAGTACTTC. Encoded protein: CASSLGAQAGKETQYF. The V and J genes are TRBV5-1 and TRBJ2-5; D is perhaps TRBD1 or TRBD2 (5 bases each). Germline assignment: CDR1 SGHRS and CDR2 YFSETQ. Trimming took off 0 bases at V and 3 bases at J, with 15 bases between the two ends. The CDR3 loop spans 16 amino acids.